Listed below are T cell receptor beta chains from one sample, sequenced in a study of tumor-infiltrating lymphocytes in primary liver carcinoma. MiXCR, run by TCRdb on the multiplex PCR reads, gives a single entry per CDR3 protein. This table holds about 78,000 distinct CDR3 sequences, 71% found once. Sequences were obtained from liver tumor tissue from sampling region 4. The receptors derive from a woman aged 55-70 years with primary liver carcinoma and hepatitis B virus infection. CDR3s include the opening cysteine and the closing phenylalanine or tryptophan. The order of the fields is clone size, V gene, D gene, J gene, CDR3 protein, CDR3 DNA. The D gene is left open where the match is weak. Clone size appears in some rows only: once, few, many, or a class for an expanded clone.

.	TRBV6-5	.	TRBJ2-2	CASSYQKTGGLFF	TGTGCCAGCAGTTATCAGAAAACCGGGGGACTGTTTTTT
.	TRBV10-1	.	TRBJ2-1	CASSEGVSYIEQFF	TGCGCCAGCAGTGAGGGAGTCTCCTACATTGAGCAGTTCTTC
.	TRBV12-3/TRBV12-4	TRBD2	TRBJ2-5	CASSQGTSVRAEETQYF	TGTGCCAGCAGCCAAGGGACTAGCGTGAGGGCCGAAGAGACCCAGTATTTC
.	TRBV28	.	TRBJ1-1	CAYMTGNLGTEAFF	TGTGCCTACATGACCGGCAACCTGGGCACTGAAGCTTTCTTT
many	TRBV7-8	.	TRBJ1-1	CASSLVGGNTEAFF	TGTGCCAGCAGCTTAGTTGGCGGGAACACTGAAGCTTTCTTT
many	TRBV5-1	.	TRBJ2-6	CASSLGQNSGANVLTF	TGCGCCAGCAGCCTAGGACAGAACTCTGGGGCCAACGTCCTGACTTTC
once	TRBV29-1	TRBD2	TRBJ2-1	CNIASGATNEQFF	TGCAACATTGCTAGCGGGGCCACTAATGAGCAGTTCTTC
once	TRBV4-1	TRBD1	TRBJ2-3	CAGSQDSGQGIFTDMQYF	TGCGCCGGCAGCCAAGATTCGGGACAGGGGATTTTCACAGATATGCAGTATTTT
many	TRBV29-1	.	TRBJ2-3	CSAQVRPPDTQYF	TGCAGCGCACAGGTTCGCCCACCAGATACGCAGTATTTT
.	TRBV29-1	.	TRBJ2-1	CSATRGRGGDEQFF	TGCAGCGCCACCAGGGGCAGGGGGGGGGATGAACAGTTCTTC
.	TRBV5-4	.	TRBJ2-2	CASSPRGGLTGELFF	TGTGCCAGCAGCCCGCGGGGCGGGTTGACCGGGGAGCTGTTTTTC
.	TRBV11-2	.	TRBJ2-2	CANIPPHGPTGELFF	TGTGCCAACATCCCTCCGCATGGACCGACCGGGGAGCTGTTTTTT
.	TRBV29-1	.	TRBJ2-3	CSVSSGRSRDTQYF	TGCAGCGTCAGTAGTGGGAGAAGTAGAGATACGCAGTATTTT
.	TRBV5-4	TRBD2	TRBJ2-7	CASNLGLAGSEQYF	TGTGCCAGCAACTTGGGTCTAGCGGGCTCCGAGCAGTACTTC
.	TRBV11-3	.	TRBJ2-1	CASSQFGTKEREFF	TGTGCCAGCAGCCAGTTTGGGACAAAGGAAAGGGAGTTCTTC
.	TRBV11-3	TRBD2	TRBJ2-7	CASSLSGREHVQYF	TGTGCCAGCAGCTTAAGCGGGCGGGAGCACGTACAGTATTTC
.	TRBV29-1	.	TRBJ2-2	CSVGGRGNTGEPSF	TGCAGCGTTGGGGGTCGGGGGAACACCGGGGAGCCGTCTTTT
.	TRBV6-6	TRBD1	TRBJ1-2	CASDRGTSKGYTF	TGTGCCAGCGACAGGGGGACTTCGAAGGGCTACACCTTC
many	TRBV29-1	.	TRBJ2-2	CSVELDTRELFF	TGCAGCGTTGAACTGGATACGAGGGAGCTGTTTTTT
.	TRBV11-2	TRBD2	TRBJ2-1	CASGSRLAGGPGDEQFF	TGTGCCAGCGGCAGTAGACTTGCGGGAGGGCCGGGGGATGAGCAGTTCTTC
.	TRBV30	.	TRBJ2-6	CAWGLVPSGANVLTF	TGTGCCTGGGGGCTAGTCCCCTCTGGGGCCAACGTCCTGACCTTC
.	TRBV6-5	TRBD2	TRBJ2-5	CANSYGSSGGFQETQYF	TGTGCCAACAGTTACGGCTCTAGCGGGGGCTTCCAAGAGACTCAGTACTTC
.	TRBV14	.	TRBJ1-2	CASSQGPDLDYVYTF	TGTGCCAGCAGCCAAGGTCCAGACTTGGACTATGTCTACACCTTC
.	TRBV11-2	TRBD2	TRBJ2-2	CTSSFWSWEGGTGELFF	TGTACCAGCAGCTTTTGGTCGTGGGAGGGCGGGACCGGGGAGCTGTTCTTT
few	TRBV11-2	TRBD2	TRBJ2-7	CVSTTPGREARREQYF	TGTGTCAGCACGACTCCTGGGCGGGAGGCAAGGAGGGAGCAATACTTC
many	TRBV30	.	TRBJ2-7	CAWRVSYEQYF	TGTGCCTGGAGGGTCTCCTACGAGCAGTACTTC
medium-sized	TRBV5-1	.	TRBJ2-5	CASSPNQETQYF	TGCGCCAGCAGCCCCAACCAAGAGACCCAGTACTTC
.	TRBV14	TRBD1	TRBJ1-2	CASSQDAGGVYDYTF	TGTGCCAGCAGCCAAGATGCAGGGGGCGTCTATGACTACACCTTC
.	TRBV12-3/TRBV12-4	.	TRBJ2-7	CVSIPGTEQYF	TGTGTCAGCATCCCAGGTACCGAGCAGTACTTC
.	TRBV4-2	TRBD1	TRBJ2-1	CTISQDRGDRVTFF	TGTACCATCAGCCAAGATAGGGGAGACAGGGTCACGTTCTTC
.	TRBV11-3	.	TRBJ2-1	CASTLAVTARGEQFF	TGTGCCAGCACCTTGGCAGTGACTGCCCGGGGTGAGCAGTTCTTC
.	TRBV12-3/TRBV12-4	.	TRBJ2-1	CSSTTTGPLVNEQFF	TGTTCCAGCACCACCACAGGGCCCCTTGTCAATGAGCAGTTCTTC
.	TRBV28	TRBD2	TRBJ2-1	CASLRTSGRGSSYNEQFF	TGTGCCAGTCTCCGGACTAGCGGGAGGGGGAGCTCCTACAATGAGCAGTTCTTC
once	TRBV10-3	.	TRBJ1-6	CAISERLVRQNSPLHF	TGTGCCATCAGTGAGAGATTAGTACGGCAAAATTCACCCCTCCACTTT
.	TRBV28	.	TRBJ2-1	CASSRTGAWARPRNEQFF	TGTGCCAGCAGCCGTACGGGGGCATGGGCCCGCCCGAGGAATGAGCAGTTCTTC
medium-sized	TRBV5-6	TRBD1	TRBJ1-6	CASSWGTEVSPLHF	TGTGCCAGCAGCTGGGGGACAGAGGTTTCACCCCTCCACTTT
many	TRBV12-3/TRBV12-4	.	TRBJ2-1	CASSPRTEGDEQFF	TGTGCCAGCAGCCCGAGGACTGAAGGCGATGAGCAGTTCTTC
once	TRBV6-1	.	TRBJ2-3	CASRERTSRDSTDTQYF	TGTGCCAGCAGGGAACGTACCAGCAGAGACAGCACAGATACGCAGTATTTT
.	TRBV6-5	.	TRBJ1-1	CASSYGGELITEAFF	TGTGCCAGCAGTTACGGGGGGGAGCTGATCACTGAAGCCTTCTTT
.	TRBV12-3/TRBV12-4	.	TRBJ2-7	CASSLTGGTAQYF	TGTGCTAGCAGTTTAACTGGCGGTACCGCGCAGTATTTC
.	TRBV4-1	.	TRBJ2-2	CASSQEGGGRTPGSCFF	.
.	TRBV11-2	.	TRBJ1-3	CASSSCQDSGAYSGNTIYF	TGTGCCAGCAGCTCATGCCAGGACAGTGGAGCGTACTCCGGAAACACCATATATTTT
once	TRBV28	.	TRBJ2-5	CASTSGGSRETQYF	TGTGCCAGCACTTCTGGGGGGAGCCGAGAGACTCAGTACTTC
.	TRBV6-5	TRBD2	TRBJ2-3	CAGSPSGSRPDTQYF	TGTGCCGGCAGTCCAAGCGGGAGTAGGCCAGATACGCAGTATTTT
many	TRBV6-5	.	TRBJ2-1	CASSLGRISEQFF	TGTGCCAGCAGTTTGGGGCGCATCAGTGAGCAGTTCTTC
.	TRBV4-1	TRBD2	TRBJ2-3	CAISQESPGGSTDTQYF	TGCGCCATCAGCCAAGAATCACCGGGAGGGAGCACGGATACGCAGTATTTT